Each of the 30 T cell receptor beta chains below was sequenced from the same sample in a study of T-cell reconstitution after alpha-beta-depleted transplantation in children. Molecular barcoding with unique molecular identifiers was used for the TCRbeta library. TCRdb used MiXCR to reprocess the PCR reads, holding one entry per CDR3 protein. The repertoire holds some 340,000 distinct CDR3 sequences, with around a tenth as singletons. This specimen consisted of PBMCs from the stem cell graft donor, obtained from the stem cell graft. The receptors derive from a human donor who donated a stem cell graft to a child with acute lymphoblastic leukemia.

This clonotype was seen repeatedly, ten times or more. V is TRBV7-2 and J is TRBJ2-1; 13 bases are a match to TRBD2. Germline assignment: CDR1 SGHTA and CDR2 FQGNSA. The J segment lost 3 bases and the V segment lost 5 bases, leaving 13 bases of the junction unmatched. The CDR3 spans 19 residues. The CDR3 protein is CASSPEWTSGRGIYNEQFF. The CDR3 DNA reads as TGTGCCAGCAGCCCGGAGTGGACTAGCGGGAGAGGGATCTACAATGAGCAGTTCTTC.

This clonotype was seen repeatedly, ten times or more. The chain has TRBV4-1 and TRBJ2-7; either TRBD1 or TRBD2 may fit D (5 bases each). Looked up from germline, CDR1 is MGHRA and CDR2 is YSYEKL. The CDR3 consists of 15 residues. The V and J ends lost 0 bases and 3 bases respectively, with 12 bases between them. The CDR3 here is CASSQERDPLYEQYF. The CDR3 DNA sequence: TGCGCCAGCAGCCAAGAACGGGACCCCCTCTACGAGCAGTACTTC.

V and J are TRBV7-2 and TRBJ2-7; a weak D match, TRBD2 (5 bases). V was trimmed by 2 bases and J by 6 bases, leaving 11 bases between them. Per the germline V gene, CDR1 is SGHTA and CDR2 is FQGNSA. This CDR3 region has 13 residues. CDR3 in DNA: TGTGCCAGCAGCTTATCGTCGGGGTTCGAGCAGTACTTC. Amino acids: CASSLSSGFEQYF.

The chain is built from TRBV2 and TRBJ2-4; possible D gene TRBD2, 7 bases. The CDR3 is 14 amino acids. The V end was cut by 7 bases, the J end by 12 bases, with 22 bases between. Germline V gene lookup returns CDR1 SNHLY and CDR2 FYNNEI. The DNA for the CDR3 is TGTGCCAGCATCCGGGAGGTTTTCAGGGGCAGTCAGTACTTC. Encoded protein: CASIREVFRGSQYF.

CDR3 DNA sequence: TGTGCCAGCAGCTTATCGGGGACCCCGGGAAGGTACTTC. Translated, it gives CASSLSGTPGRYF. The chain couples TRBV11-2 to TRBJ2-7, with D perhaps matching TRBD1 or TRBD2 (5 bases each). CDR3 size: 13 residues. V lost 2 bases and J 12 bases, leaving 17 bases between the germline ends. The V gene's germline CDR1 is SGHAT and CDR2 FQNNGV.

A few counts support this clonotype. CDR3 loop: CSVEPGGGYTF. CDR3 DNA sequence: TGCAGCGTTGAACCCGGGGGGGGCTACACCTTC. The chain is built from TRBV29-1 and TRBJ1-2, with D perhaps TRBD1 (5 bases). The V end lost 2 bases, the J end lost 8 bases, and 9 bases lay between the germline ends. Germline V gene lookup returns CDR1 SQVTM and CDR2 ANQGSEA. This CDR3 is 11 amino acids long.

The J gene is TRBJ2-1, the V gene TRBV4-1, with TRBD2 identical over 13 bases. Germline V lookup: CDR1 MGHRA, CDR2 YSYEKL. Trimming removed 2 bases from V and 12 bases from J; junction bases left unmatched: 25. The CDR3 covers 21 residues. CDR3 DNA sequence: TGCGCCAGCAGCCAAATGGGGAAGGGACTAGCGGGAAAACCCCAAGGGGGTGTGCAGTTCTTC. Protein product: CASSQMGKGLAGKPQGGVQFF.

The chain recombines TRBV11-2 with TRBJ2-1; a possible D gene is TRBD2 (6 bases). The germline gives CDR1 SGHAT, CDR2 FQNNGV. Between the trimmed V and J ends, which lost 8 bases and 8 bases, there was a span of 16 bases. CDR3 length equals 13 residues. The CDR3 loop reads CASLRGGRDEQFF. CDR3 bases: TGTGCCAGCCTCCGGGGAGGAAGGGATGAGCAGTTCTTC.

CDR3 loop: CSAEGLAGEGADTQYF. Written as DNA, the CDR3 is TGCAGCGCGGAGGGACTAGCGGGAGAAGGTGCAGATACGCAGTATTTT. This sequence joins TRBV29-1 and TRBJ2-3, with 14 bases fitting TRBD2. Germline-derived CDR1 and CDR2 are SQVTM and ANQGSEA. CDR3 length: 16 residues. V was pared by 7 bases and J by 4 bases, with 10 bases of the junction left unmatched.

This clonotype has a handful of counts. This chain joins TRBV15 and TRBJ1-5; no firm D call. This CDR3 is 15 amino acids long. Germline V CDR1 and CDR2: LNHNV, YYDKDF (reference sequence). Trimming removed 0 bases from V and 7 bases from J, with 13 bases in between. CDR3 sequence reads: CATSRDLGVGQPQHF. As DNA, the CDR3 is TGTGCCACCAGCAGAGATCTCGGGGTTGGCCAGCCCCAGCATTTT.

This clonotype was picked up one time. The chain links TRBV18 to TRBJ2-3; unclear D gene. Germline loops: CDR1 KGHSH, CDR2 LQKENI. The CDR3 totals 15 residues. V was pared by 3 bases and J by 2 bases, with 12 bases between. DNA for the CDR3: TGTGCCAGCTCACCCTTGACTCGCTACACAGATACGCAGTATTTT. As protein: CASSPLTRYTDTQYF.

This clonotype was seen repeatedly, ten times or more. The CDR3 DNA reads TGTGCCAGCAGCTTAACAGGGGTCCCGAACACTGAAGCTTTCTTT. This gives the protein CASSLTGVPNTEAFF. This sequence joins TRBV7-6 and TRBJ1-1; TRBD1 matches at 7 bases. V lost 2 bases and J lost 1; bases outside the gene matches: 4. The CDR3 is 15 amino acids. Germline V lookup: CDR1 SGHVS, CDR2 FNYEAQ.

This clonotype has only a few counts. This chain joins TRBV20-1 and TRBJ2-1, with 7 bases that match TRBD2. Losses at the gene ends were 0 bases for V and 5 bases for J; bases not matched to a gene: 7. The length of the CDR3 is 15 residues. Germline assignment: CDR1 DFQATT and CDR2 SNEGSKA (reference sequence). The CDR3 reads CSARDGTGGHNEQFF. The CDR3 DNA reads TGCAGTGCTAGAGATGGTACGGGAGGCCACAATGAGCAGTTCTTC.

A few counts support this clonotype. This chain joins TRBV19 and TRBJ1-1; 10 bases map to TRBD1. J lost 0 bases, V lost 3 bases, and 1 base had no gene match. Germline V lookup: CDR1 LNHDA, CDR2 SQIVND (reference sequence). CDR3 length: 15 amino acids. In DNA form, the CDR3 reads TGTGCCAGTAGTATGGGACAGGGGCTGAACACTGAAGCTTTCTTT. Translated, it gives CASSMGQGLNTEAFF.

The chain combines TRBV6-1 with TRBJ2-1; no reliable D call. Trimming pared 6 bases from V and 0 bases from J, leaving 15 bases between. The CDR3 is 16 amino acids. Germline V CDR1 and CDR2: MNHNS, SASEGT. The CDR3 DNA sequence: TGTGCCAGCAGGACCCAAGCGCTTAGCTCCTACAATGAGCAGTTCTTC. Its translation is CASRTQALSSYNEQFF.

This clonotype was observed a handful of times. The rearrangement links TRBV7-9 to TRBJ1-2, with D perhaps TRBD1 (6 bases). Germline V gives CDR1 SEHNR, CDR2 FQNEAQ (reference sequence). The ends were cut back, 5 bases at V and 5 bases at J, with 18 bases in the middle. The CDR3 is 15 amino acids. The CDR3 is CASSRWTEAGYGYTF. The CDR3 DNA is TGTGCCAGCAGCCGGTGGACAGAGGCTGGGTATGGCTACACCTTC. Drawing the rest from reference TRBV7-9 and TRBJ1-2, the complete variable domain is DTGVSQNPRHKITKRGQNVTFRCDPISEHNRLYWYRQTLGQGPEFLTYFQNEAQLEKSRLLSDRFSAERPKGSFSTLEIQRTEQGDSAMYLCASSRWTEAGYGYTFGSGTRLTVV.

The chain employs TRBV20-1 and TRBJ2-3; D unclear. Trimming left V 3 bases short and J 4 bases short, with 14 bases between. Per germline, CDR1 DFQATT and CDR2 SNEGSKA (reference sequence). The CDR3 has 14 amino acids. The CDR3 here is CSARGQPGPDTQYF. The CDR3 region has the DNA TGCAGTGCTAGGGGTCAGCCCGGCCCAGATACGCAGTATTTT.

This clonotype has just a few counts. The V gene is TRBV5-5, the J gene TRBJ2-5; D is tentatively TRBD1 or TRBD2 (5 bases each). There are 15 residues in the CDR3. V lost 4 bases to trimming and J lost 5 bases, with 18 bases between them. CDR1 and CDR2 from the germline V gene are SGHKS and YYEKEE (reference sequence). The CDR3 region has the DNA TGTGCCAGCAGCCCAGGCCGGGGCACGAGGGAGACCCAGTACTTC. Amino acid sequence: CASSPGRGTRETQYF.

The rearrangement links TRBV20-1 to TRBJ2-7; weak D call: TRBD2 (6 bases). This CDR3 spans 13 amino acids. Deletions cut 7 bases from V and 3 bases from J, with 16 bases between. The germline V gene has CDR1 DFQATT and CDR2 SNEGSKA (reference sequence). The CDR3 DNA is TGCAGTGGGGTTAGGGGAGGAATCTACGAGCAGTACTTC. Translating it yields CSGVRGGIYEQYF.

The table lists this clonotype with a few counts. V and J are TRBV6-5 and TRBJ2-1; 9 nucleotides align to TRBD1. Per germline, CDR1 MNHEY and CDR2 SVGAGI. This CDR3 is built from 16 residues. With 2 bases clipped from V and 0 bases from J, the junction kept 2 bases outside the gene matches. Here the CDR3 DNA reads TGTGCCAGCAGTTACCGACAGGGGGGCTCCTACAATGAGCAGTTCTTC. Amino acids: CASSYRQGGSYNEQFF.

This clonotype was counted only a few times. V is TRBV12-3 or TRBV12-4 and J is TRBJ2-7; 8 bases are shared with TRBD1. V trimming: 5 bases; J trimming: 3 bases; junction bases outside the gene matches: 3. The CDR3 spans 13 residues. The CDR3 DNA reads as TGTGCCAGCAGTCGGACAGGGCACTACGAGCAGTACTTC. Residues: CASSRTGHYEQYF.

This chain joins TRBV27 and TRBJ2-3, with 10 bases fitting TRBD1. V shed 5 bases and J 3 bases; nucleotides not matched to a gene: 5. Germline CDR1 is MNHEY and CDR2 is SMNVEV (reference sequence). The CDR3 length is 15 residues. DNA for the CDR3: TGTGCCAGCAGTATACGGGACAGGGGAACAGATACGCAGTATTTT. Its protein product is CASSIRDRGTDTQYF.

The V and J genes are TRBV20-1 and TRBJ2-3; 13 bases agree with TRBD2. CDR3 length equals 17 residues. Germline-derived CDR1 and CDR2 are DFQATT and SNEGSKA (reference sequence). Trimming removed 4 bases from V and 1 base from J; junction bases left unmatched: 8. Written as DNA, the CDR3 is TGCAGTGCTAAAAGACTAGCGGGAGGTCTGGGCACAGATACGCAGTATTTT. Amino acid sequence: CSAKRLAGGLGTDTQYF.

This clonotype occurred a few times. The chain is built from TRBV4-1 and TRBJ2-7, with a tentative D call TRBD1 (6 bases). CDR1 is MGHRA and CDR2 is YSYEKL in the germline V gene. V was pared by 4 bases and J by 4 bases, with 17 bases between. The CDR3 consists of 15 residues. CDR3 in amino acids: CASSPGAGVSYEQYF. The CDR3 nucleotides read TGCGCCAGCAGCCCGGGCGCAGGGGTGTCGTACGAGCAGTACTTC.

This chain links TRBV5-1 with TRBJ1-3; 7 bases align to TRBD1. This CDR3 has 14 residues. Germline-derived CDR1 and CDR2 are SGHRS and YFSETQ. V was pared by 8 bases and J by 0 bases, with 5 bases of the junction left unmatched. In DNA, the CDR3 is TGCGCCAGTAGACAGGGAGCCTCTGGAAACACCATATATTTT. Its translation is CASRQGASGNTIYF. Complete variable domain (other parts from reference TRBV5-1 and TRBJ1-3): KAGVTQTPRYLIKTRGQQVTLSCSPISGHRSVSWYQQTPGQGLQFLFEYFSETQRNKGNFPGRFSGRQFSNSRSEMNVSTLELGDSALYLCASRQGASGNTIYFGEGSWLTVV.

In this sample, this clonotype turned up a few times. The chain joins TRBV5-1 to TRBJ2-3; maybe TRBD2 (6 bases). The CDR3 runs to 15 residues. CDR1 SGHRS and CDR2 YFSETQ come from the germline V gene. Trimming took off 1 base at V and 1 base at J, with 10 bases between the two ends. CDR3 region: CASSLIWEGTDTQYF. CDR3 coding DNA: TGCGCCAGCAGCTTGATTTGGGAGGGCACAGATACGCAGTATTTT.

This clonotype was counted only a few times. The chain links TRBV27 to TRBJ2-7, with TRBD1 matching over 8 bases. V trimming: 3 bases; J trimming: 7 bases; junction bases outside the gene matches: 8. The germline CDR1 and CDR2 sequences are MNHEY and SMNVEV (reference sequence). The CDR3 spans 14 residues. The chain's CDR3 is CASSLRTGFEEQYF. DNA for the CDR3: TGTGCCAGCAGTTTGAGGACAGGGTTTGAGGAGCAGTACTTC.

The sample holds a few counts of this clonotype. The rearrangement joins TRBV20-1 to TRBJ1-1; maybe TRBD1 (5 bases). The CDR3 is 13 amino acids. The germline V gene has CDR1 DFQATT and CDR2 SNEGSKA (reference sequence). V was shortened by 6 bases and J by 1 base, with 12 bases between the two germline ends. This CDR3 reads CSAEWGRNTEAFF. Here the CDR3 DNA reads TGCAGTGCCGAATGGGGCCGGAACACTGAAGCTTTCTTT.

The chain joins TRBV6-1 to TRBJ2-5; a weak D match, TRBD1 (5 bases). Germline lookup yields CDR1 MNHNS and CDR2 SASEGT. The CDR3 has 13 amino acids. The V end lost 8 bases, the J end lost 1 base, and 11 bases lay between the germline ends. DNA for the CDR3: TGTGCCAGCCAGACAGCGATCCAAGAGACCCAGTACTTC. Amino acid sequence: CASQTAIQETQYF.

The J gene is TRBJ2-5, the V gene TRBV3-1; D is unresolved. The CDR3 loop spans 14 amino acids. Germline lookup yields CDR1 LGHDT and CDR2 YNNKEL (reference sequence). V lost 0 bases and J 7 bases, leaving 12 bases between the germline ends. For the CDR3, the DNA is TGTGCCAGCAGCCAAGATTCGAGGAAGAGGACCCAGTACTTC. Protein sequence: CASSQDSRKRTQYF.